This T cell receptor beta chain was sequenced for a study of cytomegalovirus exposure and HLA in healthy donors. Looking at the study overall: A previous analysis identified 100 million to 120 million unique TCR beta sequences derived from 180 million or so T cells. Overall study findings and caveats: It was likely that a cluster of highly shared sequence variants was a sequencing artifact. Researchers reportedly found TCR beta sequences accurately predicted most subjects' HLA-A and HLA-B alleles. In a later analysis, HLA-associated TCR beta chains were more clonally expanded than equally common others.

Only a few counts were recorded for this clone. Its target is unknown. V was clipped by 4 bases and J by 4 bases; unmatched bases: 9. CDR3 size: 16 residues. Germline-derived CDR1 and CDR2 are SGHRS and YFSETQ. PCR primers comprised 60 Vbeta and 13 Jbeta primers. The method was immunoSEQ multiplex PCR; TCRdb's version includes in-frame clones alone and lacks a portion of them. Here the sample spans 200,000 to 250,000 clones, around 80% being singletons. Sequences were obtained from PBMCs. The chain carries TRBV5-1 and TRBJ1-3, with 9 bases identical to TRBD1. This receptor was obtained from a woman in her sixties in good health and CMV-seropositive. The CDR3, as DNA: TGCGCCAGCAGCCCGGGACAGGGTTCGGGAGGAAACACCATATATTTT. It encodes CASSPGQGSGGNTIYF. Combining the CDR3 with reference TRBV5-1 and TRBJ1-3 gives the whole variable domain KAGVTQTPRYLIKTRGQQVTLSCSPISGHRSVSWYQQTPGQGLQFLFEYFSETQRNKGNFPGRFSGRQFSNSRSEMNVSTLELGDSALYLCASSPGQGSGGNTIYFGEGSWLTVV.